This T cell receptor (beta chain) is from a study of technical replicates of blood from a few donors. CDR3 length equals 12 residues. Deletions cut 2 bases from V and 12 bases from J, with 12 bases between. Germline-derived CDR1 and CDR2 are SGHTS and YDEGEE. Data came from immunoSEQ multiplex PCR; TCRdb stores just in-frame clones and leaves some out. The sample lists under 85,000 clones, around 97% occurring once. Sequencing used T cells isolated from PBMCs. The chain employs TRBV5-8 and TRBJ2-1; the D is unclear. The TCR was taken from a human donor in good health. The CDR3 DNA follows: TGTGCCAGCAGCTTAATGACCCCGGGGCAGTTCTTC. Translated, it gives CASSLMTPGQFF.